These T cell receptor beta chains were read from a single sample in a study of a mutant IDH1 vaccine in newly diagnosed glioma. Clones were sequenced by immunoSEQ multiplex PCR, and TCRdb holds only the in-frame ones, with some missing. The data show about 36,000 clones, with 75% seen just once and more than 7% held by the top ten. No antigen has been assigned to these receptors. The sequencing here drew on PBMCs, taken from a glioma patient whose treatment included an IDH1 peptide vaccine. Every receptor here comes from a man aged 35 to 55 with glioma. Both conserved end residues are trimmed from each CDR3. Fields, in order: CDR3 protein, D gene, V gene, clone size. A D gene is named only where the DNA matches it firmly. The listing skips clone size in some rows; elsewhere it reads once, few, many or a size class.

ASSEMSAAYNEQF - TRBV2 -
ASGLGGPLNEQF - TRBV12-5 -
ASSGSEGGQPQH - TRBV6-1 -
ASSFDTRVAMNTGELF - TRBV5-1 -
TSSQPPISHSGRVNNEQF - TRBV1 -
ASSPGLVTDTQY TRBD2 TRBV5-4 -
AWSRDRPRGYT TRBD1 TRBV30 -
AWSITGAGANVLT TRBD1 TRBV30 few
ASSFGGNNFEQY - TRBV5-1 -
AWTLGGIANYGYT - TRBV30 -
ASSPPRSRGHEAF - TRBV5-1 -
ASRRQGGSSYNEQF TRBD2 TRBV2 -
ASSLGPGGLGELF - TRBV7-8 -
ASSPGQGRNEKLF TRBD1 TRBV18 -
SVGGSTDTQY - TRBV29-1 -
ASSRRQGSSYEQY TRBD1 TRBV6-5 -
ASSYSKGPGNTIY - TRBV6-6 -
ASSPPGANVLT - TRBV18 -
ASSPNLENYGYT - TRBV11-2 -
ASRKEGSTDTQY - TRBV5-4 -
ASSQGAAGPGGELF TRBD2 TRBV4-1 -
ASSLLAGAGEQF TRBD2 TRBV7-2 -
SVGQGAVGYT TRBD1 TRBV29-1 -
ASSPEKGTQY - TRBV18 -
ASSSQGGPGSNTGELF - TRBV5-1 -
SAILSQGGIYGYT - TRBV29-1 -
SVRFGTDEQF - TRBV29-1 -
ASRSGTSFNEQF TRBD2 TRBV5-4 -
ASSLDVNTEAF - TRBV6-6 few
ASRVDGYPYEQY - TRBV5-4 -
ASKGQGDGSTDTQY TRBD1 TRBV2 -
ASTLSRANSYEQY - TRBV6-1 -
AVGSPNYGYT - TRBV6-5 -
ASSPTPAQGNDEQY - TRBV7-6 few
ASSFQGGTGRYGYT TRBD1 TRBV7-2 once
ASSLVASSYNEQF - TRBV5-4 once
ASSPLGATSNYGYT - TRBV7-6 -
ASSERGSYNEQF TRBD2 TRBV5-4 -
ASSLRGGEQY - TRBV5-4 few
ASSHRGPASSYNEQF - TRBV7-9 -
ASSLVVQPYEQY - TRBV5-1 -
ASSALGRQVSNQPQH - TRBV7-8 -
ASSLGAGPNTEAF - TRBV5-4 medium-sized
ASSLGLAEQETQY - TRBV7-7 -
SARRAYEQY - TRBV20-1 -
ASTKASSNTEAF - TRBV6-5 few
ASSPLAGVDTQY TRBD2 TRBV11-2 once
SATGEETQY - TRBV20-1 few
AWSESAAGEQF - TRBV30 -
ASSTYLGGDNYGYT - TRBV7-2 -
ASSSGRSGGRDNEQF - TRBV13 -
ASSPGPGGTQPQH - TRBV7-9 few
ASSFPSKSLEQF - TRBV11-2 -